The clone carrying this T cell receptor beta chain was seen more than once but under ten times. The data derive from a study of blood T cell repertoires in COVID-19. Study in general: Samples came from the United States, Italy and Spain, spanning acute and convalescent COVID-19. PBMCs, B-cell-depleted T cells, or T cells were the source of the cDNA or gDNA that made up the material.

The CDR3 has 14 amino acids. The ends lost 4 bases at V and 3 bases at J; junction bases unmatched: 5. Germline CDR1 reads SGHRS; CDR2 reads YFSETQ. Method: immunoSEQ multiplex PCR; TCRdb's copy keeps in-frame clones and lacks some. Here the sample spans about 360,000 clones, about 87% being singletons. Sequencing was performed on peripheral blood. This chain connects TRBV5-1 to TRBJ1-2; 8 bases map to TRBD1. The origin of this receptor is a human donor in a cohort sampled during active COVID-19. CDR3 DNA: TGCGCCAGCAGCCAATCGACAGGGGACTATGGCTACACCTTC. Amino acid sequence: CASSQSTGDYGYTF.